Listed below are T cell receptor beta chains from one sample, sequenced in a study of shared clonotypes between healthy human individuals. Sequencing used immunoSEQ multiplex PCR; TCRdb keeps in-frame clones, though not all of them. The sample yields 2 million to 2.5 million clones, approximately 95% seen once. The sequenced material came from naive CD4+ T cells from PBMCs. The origin of the receptors is a man aged 18 to 30 in good health. Some clones in this sample may be carry-over from other donors' samples. CDR3s include the opening cysteine and the closing phenylalanine or tryptophan. The order of the fields is clone size, V gene, J gene, D gene, CDR3 DNA, CDR3 protein. The D gene is left open where the match is weak. Expanded clones are given a class, and other clones once, few, many or no size at all.

>-|TRBV27|TRBJ1-5|TRBD1
TGTGCCAGCAGTCCGGACAGGGGAGCCAGTCAGCCCCAGCATTTT
CASSPDRGASQPQHF
>-|TRBV7-9|TRBJ2-5|TRBD2
TGTGCCAGCAGCGCCGGGACTAGCGGGTCGTACCAAGAGACCCAGTACTTC
CASSAGTSGSYQETQYF
>-|TRBV12-5|TRBJ2-5|-
TGTGCTAGTGGTTTGTGGCAAGAGACCCAGTACTTC
CASGLWQETQYF
>-|TRBV7-6|TRBJ1-1|-
TGTGCCAGCAGCTTAGCCGGCCCCACTGAAGCTTTCTTT
CASSLAGPTEAFF
>once|TRBV6-1|TRBJ1-2|TRBD1
TGTGCCAGCAGTGAAACCCCGACAGGGCTCGGCTACACCTTC
CASSETPTGLGYTF
>-|TRBV29-1|TRBJ2-7|-
TGCAGCGTTGGAGGCGGGCCCTCCTACGAGCAGTACTTC
CSVGGGPSYEQYF
>once|TRBV28|TRBJ1-5|-
TGTGCCAGCAGTGCCCCGACGGTTAATCAGCCCCAGCATTTT
CASSAPTVNQPQHF
>-|TRBV11-2|TRBJ2-3|-
TGTGCCAGCAGCTTCGCACTATACACAGATACGCAGTATTTT
CASSFALYTDTQYF
>-|TRBV2|TRBJ2-2|TRBD1
TGTGCCAGCAGTGGGACAGGGAACACCGGGGAGCTGTTTTTT
CASSGTGNTGELFF
>once|TRBV9|TRBJ2-1|TRBD2
TGTGCCAGCAGTGAAGCGGGGGACTTCTACAATGAGCAGTTCTTC
CASSEAGDFYNEQFF
>-|TRBV27|TRBJ2-7|TRBD1
TGTGCCAGCAGGAAGGGGCAGGGGGCTACCTACGAGCAGTACTTC
CASRKGQGATYEQYF
>-|TRBV29-1|TRBJ2-7|TRBD2
TGCAGCGTATCAGTTGGGACTAGCGGGATCTACGAGCAGTACTTC
CSVSVGTSGIYEQYF
>-|TRBV9|TRBJ2-3|-
TGTGCCAGCAGCGCGTCCGTGGGGCGGGACACAGATACGCAGTATTTT
CASSASVGRDTDTQYF
>-|TRBV5-1|TRBJ1-6|-
TGCGCCAGCAGCATGGACAGTGGGGATAATTCACCCCTCCACTTT
CASSMDSGDNSPLHF
>-|TRBV7-7|TRBJ2-1|-
TGTGCCAGCAGCCCCCGCGGAGCGGACTACAATGAGCAGTTCTTC
CASSPRGADYNEQFF
>-|TRBV2|TRBJ2-6|TRBD1
TGTGCCAGCAGTGGGGACAGCCCCGGCTCTGGGGCCAACGTCCTGACTTTC
CASSGDSPGSGANVLTF
>-|TRBV25-1|TRBJ2-3|TRBD2
TGTGCCAGCAGTGCTCTCGGGAGGACCAACACAGATACGCAGTATTTT
CASSALGRTNTDTQYF
>-|TRBV11-3|TRBJ2-7|-
TGTGCCAGCAGCTTAGACAGCATCTCCTACGAGCAGTACTTC
CASSLDSISYEQYF
>-|TRBV6-5|TRBJ2-7|-
TGTGCCAGCAGTGGTGTCAGGACAAACAACGAGCAGTACTTC
CASSGVRTNNEQYF
>-|TRBV28|TRBJ1-2|TRBD1
TGTGCCAGCAGTTTGACAGGGGGGGAAAGTGGCTACACCTTC
CASSLTGGESGYTF
>-|TRBV6-5|TRBJ2-1|-
TGTGCCAGCAGTTACGTGGATGAGCAGTTCTTC
CASSYVDEQFF
>-|TRBV28|TRBJ1-2|-
TGTGCCAGCAGTTCCCCCGGCCCCTCAGGCGTCGGCTACACCTTC
CASSSPGPSGVGYTF
>-|TRBV28|TRBJ2-4|-
TGTGCCAGCAGCCGGGACCCAACCCGGAACATTCAGTACTTC
CASSRDPTRNIQYF
>-|TRBV30|TRBJ1-6|-
TGTGCCTGGAGTGTAAGTGAGGAGAAGCCCCTCCACTTT
CAWSVSEEKPLHF
>-|TRBV5-4|TRBJ2-5|TRBD1
TGTGCCAGCAGCTCTACGAAGGGGGCCGAGACCCAGTACTTC
CASSSTKGAETQYF
>-|TRBV4-1|TRBJ1-5|TRBD1
TGCGCCAGCAGCACGGGACAGGGGAGGAGCGGTCAGCCCCAGCATTTT
CASSTGQGRSGQPQHF
>-|TRBV7-3|TRBJ2-3|-
TGTGCCAGCAGCGTCGGGATAAGCACAGATACGCAGTATTTT
CASSVGISTDTQYF
>-|TRBV2|TRBJ2-2|TRBD2
TGTGCCAGCAGCGAGACTAGCGGGAACACCGGGGAGCTGTTTTTT
CASSETSGNTGELFF
>-|TRBV28|TRBJ1-5|-
TGTGCCAGCAGTTCGATTGCGGGGGGGGGTCAGCCCCAGCATTTT
CASSSIAGGGQPQHF
>-|TRBV5-1|TRBJ2-1|-
TGCGCCAGCAGCTTAGGTAATAGGGGCTACAATGAGCAGTTCTTC
CASSLGNRGYNEQFF
>-|TRBV28|TRBJ2-7|-
TGTGCCAGCAGTTTAGACTTAAGCTACGAGCAGTACTTC
CASSLDLSYEQYF
>-|TRBV11-1|TRBJ2-1|TRBD2
TGTGCCAGCAAGCTTTTAGGGACTAGCGTAGATTTTGAGCAGTTCTTC
CASKLLGTSVDFEQFF
>-|TRBV19|TRBJ1-5|-
TGTGCCAGTAGTGGATACAGGAGCGATAGCAATCAGCCCCAGCATTTT
CASSGYRSDSNQPQHF
>-|TRBV7-9|TRBJ1-1|TRBD1
TGTGCCAGCAGCGCCCGGGACAGGATGAACACTGAAGCTTTCTTT
CASSARDRMNTEAFF
>-|TRBV25-1|TRBJ1-4|TRBD1
TGTGCCAGCAGTGGGCGGACAGGGGACGAAAAACTGTTTTTT
CASSGRTGDEKLFF
>-|TRBV7-3|TRBJ1-6|-
TGTGCCAGCAGCCTATCCGGGACCTATAATTCACCCCTCCACTTT
CASSLSGTYNSPLHF
>-|TRBV7-9|TRBJ1-1|TRBD1
TGTGCCAGCAGCTTACCCTGGACAGGGTACGACACTGAAGCTTTCTTT
CASSLPWTGYDTEAFF
>-|TRBV10-3|TRBJ1-2|-
TGTGCCATCAGGAACCCCTATGGCTACACCTTC
CAIRNPYGYTF
>-|TRBV6-1|TRBJ1-3|-
TGTGCCAGCAGTGAAGATTACAGGGCATCTGCTGGAAACACCATATATTTT
CASSEDYRASAGNTIYF
>-|TRBV19|TRBJ2-2|TRBD1
TGTGCCAGTAGTATGGGACAGGGGACCGGGGAGCTGTTTTTT
CASSMGQGTGELFF
>-|TRBV2|TRBJ1-2|-
TGTGCCAGCAGTGCTCCTAACTATGGCTACACCTTC
CASSAPNYGYTF
>-|TRBV28|TRBJ1-2|-
TGTGCCAGCAGTTTTAAGGCCAGCTACACCTTC
CASSFKASYTF